This T cell receptor (beta chain) comes out of a study of T cell responses to AZD1222 COVID-19 vaccine. A remark on this clone: As yet, its antigen is unknown.

General observations from the study: Increases in Spike-specific TCR breadth and depth were seen after two AZD1222 doses.

Method: immunoSEQ multiplex PCR; TCRdb's copy keeps in-frame clones and lacks some. This table has 90,000 to 130,000 clones, 88% appearing once. The clonotype was recovered from an adult in good health. The specimen was peripheral blood, collected on day 0 of AZD1222 vaccination.

The CDR3 nucleotides read TGTGCCAGTAGTCCACCGGACAGGGCGAACACTGAAGCTTTCTTT. It translates to CASSPPDRANTEAFF. The V call is TRBV19, the J call TRBJ1-1; 8 bases match TRBD1. In germline, CDR1 is LNHDA, CDR2 SQIVND (reference sequence). The J segment lost 1 base and the V segment lost 5 bases, leaving 6 bases of the junction unmatched. The CDR3 is made up of 15 amino acids.